The entry below gives a single T cell receptor beta chain sequence along with its context. Trimming cost V 6 bases and J 2 bases; bases outside gene matches: 6. Per the germline V gene, CDR1 is MNHEY and CDR2 is SVGAGI. The CDR3 loop spans 15 amino acids. This specimen belongs to a study of blood T cell repertoires in COVID-19. Study in general: T cells, B-cell-depleted T cells, or PBMCs supplied cDNA or gDNA.

Authors' processing steps: Estimation of nucleated cell counts relied on the amplification of reference gene primers. Some clones are missing from TCRdb's copy, which holds only in-frame ones; the method was immunoSEQ multiplex PCR. V and J calls and clone size are given by that table; D and trimming were obtained from the DNA. Among approximately 93,000 clones listed, over 70% were seen once. The J gene is TRBJ2-2, the V gene TRBV6-5; 7 bases agree with TRBD2. The specimen sequenced was peripheral blood. The receptor's source is a woman of 80 years or more with acute or convalescent COVID-19. The CDR3 coding sequence is TGTGCCAGCAGCTCCGGGACTACTAACACCGGGGAGCTGTTTTTT. Protein sequence: CASSSGTTNTGELFF.